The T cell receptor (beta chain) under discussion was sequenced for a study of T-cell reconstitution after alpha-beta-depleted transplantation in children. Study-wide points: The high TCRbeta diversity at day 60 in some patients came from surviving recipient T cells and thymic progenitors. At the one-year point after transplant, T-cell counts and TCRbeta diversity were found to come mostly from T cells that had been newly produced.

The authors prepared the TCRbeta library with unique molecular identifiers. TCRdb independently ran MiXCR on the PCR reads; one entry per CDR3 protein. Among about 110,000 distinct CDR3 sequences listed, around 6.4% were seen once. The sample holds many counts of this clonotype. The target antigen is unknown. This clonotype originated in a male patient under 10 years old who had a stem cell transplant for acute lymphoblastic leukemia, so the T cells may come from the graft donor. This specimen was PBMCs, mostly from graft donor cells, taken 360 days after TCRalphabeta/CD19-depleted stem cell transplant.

CDR3: CATSDPTGGETQYF. DNA for the CDR3: TGTGCCACCAGTGACCCGACAGGGGGAGAGACCCAGTACTTC. The V gene is TRBV24-1, the J gene TRBJ2-5; TRBD1 matches at 9 bases. Germline loops: CDR1 KGHDR, CDR2 SFDVKD. There are 14 residues in the CDR3. With V trimmed by 4 bases and J by 4 bases, 3 bases remained unmatched.